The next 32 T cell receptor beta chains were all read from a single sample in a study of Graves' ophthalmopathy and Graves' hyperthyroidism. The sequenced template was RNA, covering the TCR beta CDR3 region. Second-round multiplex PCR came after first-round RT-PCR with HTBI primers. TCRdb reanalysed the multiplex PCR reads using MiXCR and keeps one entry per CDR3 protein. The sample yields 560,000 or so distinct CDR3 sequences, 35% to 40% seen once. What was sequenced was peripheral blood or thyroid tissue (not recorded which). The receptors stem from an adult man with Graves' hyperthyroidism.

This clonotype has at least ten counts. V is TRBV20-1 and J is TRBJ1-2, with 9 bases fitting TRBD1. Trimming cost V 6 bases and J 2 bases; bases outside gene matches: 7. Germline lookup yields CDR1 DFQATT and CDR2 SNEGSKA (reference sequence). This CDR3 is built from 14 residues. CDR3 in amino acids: CSAGGQGGNYGYTF. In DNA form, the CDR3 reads TGCAGTGCCGGGGGACAGGGAGGAAACTATGGCTACACCTTC.

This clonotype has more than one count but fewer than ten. CDR3 in DNA: TGTGCCTGGAACAGGGTTATGAACACTGAAGCTTTCTTT. Translation: CAWNRVMNTEAFF. The chain recombines TRBV30 with TRBJ1-1, with a tentative D call TRBD1 (6 bases). The germline V gene has CDR1 GTSNPN and CDR2 SVGIG (reference sequence). The V end was cut by 4 bases, the J end by 0 bases, with 9 bases between. This CDR3 is 13 amino acids long.

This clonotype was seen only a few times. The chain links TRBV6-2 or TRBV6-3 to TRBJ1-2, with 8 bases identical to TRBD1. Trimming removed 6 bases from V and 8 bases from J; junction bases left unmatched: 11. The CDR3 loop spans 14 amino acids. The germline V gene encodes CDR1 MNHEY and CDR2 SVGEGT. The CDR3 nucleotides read TGTGCCAGCAGACGCGATGGACAGGGAGTCGGCTACACCTTC. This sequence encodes CASRRDGQGVGYTF.

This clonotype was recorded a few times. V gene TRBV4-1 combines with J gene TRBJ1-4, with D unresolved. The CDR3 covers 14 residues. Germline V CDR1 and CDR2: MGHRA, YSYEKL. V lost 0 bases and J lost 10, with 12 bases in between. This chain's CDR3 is CASSQEQDSGKLFF. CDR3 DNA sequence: TGCGCCAGCAGCCAAGAACAAGATTCGGGAAAACTGTTTTTT.

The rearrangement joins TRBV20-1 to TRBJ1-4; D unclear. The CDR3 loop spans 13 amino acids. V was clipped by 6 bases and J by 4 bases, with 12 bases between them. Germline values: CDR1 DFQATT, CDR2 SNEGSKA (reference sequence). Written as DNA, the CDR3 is TGCAGTGCGAGACCGGGTTTTAATGAAAAACTGTTTTTT. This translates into CSARPGFNEKLFF.

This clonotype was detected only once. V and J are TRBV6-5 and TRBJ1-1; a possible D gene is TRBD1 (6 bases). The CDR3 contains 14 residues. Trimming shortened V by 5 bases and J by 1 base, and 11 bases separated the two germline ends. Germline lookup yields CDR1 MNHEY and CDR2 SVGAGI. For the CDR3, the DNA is TGTGCCAGCAGTGAGAAGGGACAGAACACTGAAGCTTTCTTT. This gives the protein CASSEKGQNTEAFF.

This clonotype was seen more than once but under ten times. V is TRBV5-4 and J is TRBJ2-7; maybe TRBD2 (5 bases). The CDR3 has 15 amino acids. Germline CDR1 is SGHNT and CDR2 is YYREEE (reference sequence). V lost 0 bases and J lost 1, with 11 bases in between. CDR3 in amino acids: CASSLELDMSYEQYF. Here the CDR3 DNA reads TGTGCCAGCAGCTTGGAACTAGACATGTCCTACGAGCAGTACTTC.

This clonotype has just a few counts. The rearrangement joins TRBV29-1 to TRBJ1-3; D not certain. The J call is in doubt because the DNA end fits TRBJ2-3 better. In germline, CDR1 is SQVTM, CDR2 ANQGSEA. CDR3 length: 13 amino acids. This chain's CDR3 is CSVEGGYTDTQYF. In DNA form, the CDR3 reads TGCAGCGTTGAAGGGGGTTACACAGATACGCAGTATTTT.

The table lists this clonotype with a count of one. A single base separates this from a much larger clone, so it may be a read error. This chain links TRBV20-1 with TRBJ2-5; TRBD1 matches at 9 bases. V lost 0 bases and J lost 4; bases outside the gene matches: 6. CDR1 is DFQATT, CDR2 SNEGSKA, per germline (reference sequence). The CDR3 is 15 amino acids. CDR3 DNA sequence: TGCAGTGCTAGAGACGGGACAGGGAGTACAGAGACCCAGTACTTC. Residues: CSARDGTGSTETQYF.

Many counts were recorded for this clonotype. This chain's CDR3 is CASTQGSTNEKLFF. Written as DNA, the CDR3 is TGTGCCAGCACACAGGGTTCAACTAATGAAAAACTGTTTTTT. The V and J genes are TRBV12-3 or TRBV12-4 and TRBJ1-4; D is perhaps TRBD1 (6 bases). The CDR3 is made up of 14 amino acids. Trimming took 7 bases from V and 0 from J, leaving 9 bases between them.

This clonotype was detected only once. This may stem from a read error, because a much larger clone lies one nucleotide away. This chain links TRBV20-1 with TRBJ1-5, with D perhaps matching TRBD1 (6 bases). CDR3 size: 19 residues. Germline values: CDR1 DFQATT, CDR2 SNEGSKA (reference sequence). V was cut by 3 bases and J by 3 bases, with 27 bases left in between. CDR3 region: CSASGGWGPGEFDNQPQHF. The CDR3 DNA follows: TGCAGTGCTAGCGGGGGATGGGGCCCAGGGGAGTTTGACAATCAGCCCCAGCATTTT.

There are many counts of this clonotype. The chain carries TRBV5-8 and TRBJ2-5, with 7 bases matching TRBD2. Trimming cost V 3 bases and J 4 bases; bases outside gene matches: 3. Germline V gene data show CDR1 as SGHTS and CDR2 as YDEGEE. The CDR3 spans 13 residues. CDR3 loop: CASSSPGGETQYF. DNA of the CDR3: TGTGCCAGCAGCTCCCCGGGGGGAGAGACCCAGTACTTC.

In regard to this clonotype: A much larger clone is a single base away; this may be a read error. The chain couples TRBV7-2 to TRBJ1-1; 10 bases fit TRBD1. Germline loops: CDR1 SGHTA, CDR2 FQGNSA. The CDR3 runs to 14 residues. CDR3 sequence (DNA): TGCGCCAGCACCCTGACAGGGGGCTACACTGAAGCTTTCTTT. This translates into CASTLTGGYTEAFF.

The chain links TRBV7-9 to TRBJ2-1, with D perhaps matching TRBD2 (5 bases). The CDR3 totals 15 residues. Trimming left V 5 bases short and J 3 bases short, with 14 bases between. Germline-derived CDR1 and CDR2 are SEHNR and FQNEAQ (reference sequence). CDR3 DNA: TGTGCCAGCAGCCCAGAGGGCACCTACTACAATGAGCAGTTCTTC. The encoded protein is CASSPEGTYYNEQFF. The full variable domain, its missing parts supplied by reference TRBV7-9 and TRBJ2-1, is DTGVSQNPRHKITKRGQNVTFRCDPISEHNRLYWYRQTLGQGPEFLTYFQNEAQLEKSRLLSDRFSAERPKGSFSTLEIQRTEQGDSAMYLCASSPEGTYYNEQFFGPGTRLTVL.

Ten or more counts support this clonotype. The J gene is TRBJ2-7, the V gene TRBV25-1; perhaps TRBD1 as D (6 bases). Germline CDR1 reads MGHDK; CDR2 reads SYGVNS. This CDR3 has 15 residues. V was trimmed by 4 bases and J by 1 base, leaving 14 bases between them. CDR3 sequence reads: CASSGPGHRSYEQYF. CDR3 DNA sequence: TGTGCCAGCAGTGGACCGGGACACCGATCCTACGAGCAGTACTTC.

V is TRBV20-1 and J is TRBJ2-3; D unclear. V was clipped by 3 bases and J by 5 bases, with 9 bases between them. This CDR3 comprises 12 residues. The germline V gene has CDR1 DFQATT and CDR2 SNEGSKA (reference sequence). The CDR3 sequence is CSASQPIDTQYF. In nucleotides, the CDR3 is TGCAGTGCTAGCCAGCCCATAGATACGCAGTATTTT.

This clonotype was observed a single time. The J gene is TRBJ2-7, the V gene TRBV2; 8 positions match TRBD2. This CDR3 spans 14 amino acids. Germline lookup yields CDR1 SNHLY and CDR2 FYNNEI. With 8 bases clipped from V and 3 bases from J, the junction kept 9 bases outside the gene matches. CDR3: CASLGTSGLYEQYF. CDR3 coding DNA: TGTGCCAGCTTGGGAACTAGCGGCCTCTACGAGCAGTACTTC.

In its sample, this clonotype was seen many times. CDR3 nucleotides: TGCAGTGCCCAAAAGGGGATAGCGGGGGACGGGGAGACCCAGTACTTC. Encoded protein: CSAQKGIAGDGETQYF. The rearrangement joins TRBV20-1 to TRBJ2-5; 9 bases map to TRBD2. V shed 6 bases and J 5 bases; nucleotides not matched to a gene: 16. Per germline, CDR1 DFQATT and CDR2 SNEGSKA (reference sequence). This CDR3 has 16 amino acids.

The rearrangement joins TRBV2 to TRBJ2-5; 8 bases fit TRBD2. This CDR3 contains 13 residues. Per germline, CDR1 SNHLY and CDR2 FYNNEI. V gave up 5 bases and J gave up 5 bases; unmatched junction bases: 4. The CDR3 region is CASSSIAGETQYF. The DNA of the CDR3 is TGTGCCAGCAGTTCCATAGCGGGGGAGACCCAGTACTTC.

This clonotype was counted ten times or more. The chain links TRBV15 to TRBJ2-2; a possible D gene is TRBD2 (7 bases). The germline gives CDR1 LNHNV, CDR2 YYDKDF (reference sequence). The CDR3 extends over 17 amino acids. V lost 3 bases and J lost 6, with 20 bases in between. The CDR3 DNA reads TGTGCCACCAGCAGCGAACTAGCGACTAAGGGGGCCGGGGAGCTGTTTTTT. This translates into CATSSELATKGAGELFF.

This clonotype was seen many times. This chain's CDR3 is CASRQGYEQYF. The CDR3 DNA reads as TGTGCCAGCAGACAGGGCTACGAGCAGTACTTC. The rearrangement uses TRBV2 and TRBJ2-7; D possibly corresponds to TRBD1 (6 bases). The CDR3 runs to 11 residues. Trimming stripped 6 bases from V and 3 bases from J, with 6 bases between. Germline CDR1 and CDR2: SNHLY and FYNNEI.

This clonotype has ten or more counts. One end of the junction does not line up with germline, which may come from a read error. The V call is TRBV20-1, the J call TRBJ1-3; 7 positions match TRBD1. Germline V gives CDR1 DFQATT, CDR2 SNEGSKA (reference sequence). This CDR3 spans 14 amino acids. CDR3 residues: CSARDREIGNTIYF. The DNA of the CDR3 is TGCAGTGCCAGAGACAGGGAAATTGGAAACACCATATATTTT.

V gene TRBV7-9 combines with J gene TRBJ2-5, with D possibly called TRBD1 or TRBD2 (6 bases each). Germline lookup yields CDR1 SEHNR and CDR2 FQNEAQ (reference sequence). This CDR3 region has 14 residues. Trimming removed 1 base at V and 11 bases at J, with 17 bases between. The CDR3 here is CASSLEQGGGEQYF. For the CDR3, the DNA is TGTGCCAGCAGCTTAGAACAGGGCGGCGGGGAGCAGTACTTC. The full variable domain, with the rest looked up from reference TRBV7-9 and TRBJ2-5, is DTGVSQNPRHKITKRGQNVTFRCDPISEHNRLYWYRQTLGQGPEFLTYFQNEAQLEKSRLLSDRFSAERPKGSFSTLEIQRTEQGDSAMYLCASSLEQGGGEQYFGPGTRLLVL.

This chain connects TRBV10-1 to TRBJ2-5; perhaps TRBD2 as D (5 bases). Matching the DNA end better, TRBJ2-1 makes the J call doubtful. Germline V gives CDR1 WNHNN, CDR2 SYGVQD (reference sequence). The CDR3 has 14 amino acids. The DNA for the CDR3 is TGCGCCAGCAGTGAGGGTTCAGCGGACAATGAGCAGTTCTTC. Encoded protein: CASSEGSADNEQFF.

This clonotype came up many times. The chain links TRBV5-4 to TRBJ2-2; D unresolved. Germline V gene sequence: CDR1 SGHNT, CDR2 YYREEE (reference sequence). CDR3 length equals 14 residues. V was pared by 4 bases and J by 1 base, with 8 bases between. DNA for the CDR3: TGTGCCAGCAGCCCCGGTAGGAACACCGGGGAGCTGTTTTTT. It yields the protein CASSPGRNTGELFF.

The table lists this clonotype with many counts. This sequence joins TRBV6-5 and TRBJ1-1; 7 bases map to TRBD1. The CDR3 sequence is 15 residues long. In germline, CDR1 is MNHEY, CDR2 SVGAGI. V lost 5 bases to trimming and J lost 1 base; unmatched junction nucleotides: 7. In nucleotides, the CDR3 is TGTGCCAGCAGTCCAACAGGGGCGAAGAACACTGAAGCTTTCTTT. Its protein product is CASSPTGAKNTEAFF.

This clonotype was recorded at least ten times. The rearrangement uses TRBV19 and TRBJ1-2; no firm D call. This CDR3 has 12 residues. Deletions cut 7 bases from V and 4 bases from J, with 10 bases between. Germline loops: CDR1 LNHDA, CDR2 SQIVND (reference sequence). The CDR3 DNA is TGTGCCAGTACTAACAGCGTCTATGGCTACACCTTC. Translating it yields CASTNSVYGYTF. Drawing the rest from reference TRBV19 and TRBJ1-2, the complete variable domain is DGGITQSPKYLFRKEGQNVTLSCEQNLNHDAMYWYRQDPGQGLRLIYYSQIVNDFQKGDIAEGYSVSREKKESFPLTVTSAQKNPTAFYLCASTNSVYGYTFGSGTRLTVV.

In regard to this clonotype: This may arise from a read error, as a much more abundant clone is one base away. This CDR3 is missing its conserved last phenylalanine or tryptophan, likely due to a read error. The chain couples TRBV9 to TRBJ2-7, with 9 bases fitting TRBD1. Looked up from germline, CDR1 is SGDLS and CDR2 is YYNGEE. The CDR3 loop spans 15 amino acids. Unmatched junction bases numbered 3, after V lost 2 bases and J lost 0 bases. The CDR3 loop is CASSVGGQGSYEQYL. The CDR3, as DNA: TGTGCCAGCAGCGTGGGGGGACAGGGCTCCTACGAGCAGTACCTC.

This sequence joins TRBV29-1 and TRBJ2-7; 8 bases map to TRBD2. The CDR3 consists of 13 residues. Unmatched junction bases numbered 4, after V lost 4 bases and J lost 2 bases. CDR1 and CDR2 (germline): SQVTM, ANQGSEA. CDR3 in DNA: TGCAGCGTTGCGGGAGGGACTACCTACGAGCAGTACTTC. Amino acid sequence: CSVAGGTTYEQYF.

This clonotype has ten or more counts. The CDR3 nucleotides are TGTGCCAGCAGTGAAGCAGGGGGCAATTCCTACGAGCAGTACTTC. It specifies CASSEAGGNSYEQYF. The chain combines TRBV25-1 with TRBJ2-7, with 8 bases identical to TRBD1. The germline CDR1 and CDR2 sequences are MGHDK and SYGVNS. CDR3 size: 15 residues. Trimming took 2 bases from V and 1 from J; bases not matched to a gene: 4.

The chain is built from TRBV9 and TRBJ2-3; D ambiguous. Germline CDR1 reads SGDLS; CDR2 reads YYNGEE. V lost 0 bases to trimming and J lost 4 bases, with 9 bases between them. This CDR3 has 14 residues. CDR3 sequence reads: CASSVGVGSDTQYF. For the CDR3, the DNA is TGTGCCAGCAGCGTAGGGGTAGGGTCAGATACGCAGTATTTT.

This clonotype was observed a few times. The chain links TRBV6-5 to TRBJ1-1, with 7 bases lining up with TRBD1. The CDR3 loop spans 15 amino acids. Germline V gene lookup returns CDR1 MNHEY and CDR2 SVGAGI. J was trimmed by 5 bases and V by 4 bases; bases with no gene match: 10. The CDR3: CASSSLTRGRTEAFF. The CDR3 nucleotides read TGTGCCAGCAGTTCACTAACCAGGGGGAGGACTGAAGCTTTCTTT.